The rows below give T cell receptor beta chains drawn from one sample of a study of OX40 agonist ivuxolimab in advanced cancers. Profiled with immunoSEQ multiplex PCR; TCRdb holds only in-frame clones, not every one. Of approximately 64,000 clones in the sample, around 83% are singletons; the top ten hold about 0.75%. The specimen was CD4+ or CD8+ T cells sorted from blood, collected in a trial of the OX40 agonist ivuxolimab. These receptors originate from an adult with an advanced solid tumor such as melanoma, head and neck, liver or kidney cancer. Each CDR3 is given with its conserved first and last residue. A D gene is named only where the DNA matches it firmly. For some rows the clone size is stated as once, few or many, or as a class when expanded; others skip it.

DNA: TGTGCCAGCAGCCAGTCTAACTATGGCTACACCTTC
CDR3: CASSQSNYGYTF
D: -
V: TRBV7-9
size: -
J: TRBJ1-2

DNA: TGTGCCAGCAGCTTAGGACAGAGGAATTCACCCCTCCACTTT
CDR3: CASSLGQRNSPLHF
D: -
V: TRBV7-9
size: -
J: TRBJ1-6

DNA: TGTGCCAGCAGCCAAGGTCAGGTTGGAGGCTACACCTTC
CDR3: CASSQGQVGGYTF
D: -
V: TRBV5-6
size: once
J: TRBJ1-2

DNA: TGTGCCAGCAGGTCCGGACCATATGGGGCTGGGGCTGAAGCTTTCTTT
CDR3: CASRSGPYGAGAEAFF
D: -
V: TRBV5-6
size: -
J: TRBJ1-1

DNA: TGTGCCAGTAGTATCGGGGGCACAGATACGCAGTATTTT
CDR3: CASSIGGTDTQYF
D: -
V: TRBV19
size: -
J: TRBJ2-3

DNA: TGTGCCAGCTCACCCCACAGGGCCCACGAGCAGTACTTC
CDR3: CASSPHRAHEQYF
D: -
V: TRBV18
size: -
J: TRBJ2-7

DNA: TGTGCCTGGATGGGGGCCTACGAGCAGTACTTC
CDR3: CAWMGAYEQYF
D: -
V: TRBV30
size: -
J: TRBJ2-7

DNA: TGTGCCAGCAGCTTATTGCAGGCCCCCTCTGGAAACACCATATATTTT
CDR3: CASSLLQAPSGNTIYF
D: -
V: TRBV7-8
size: -
J: TRBJ1-3

DNA: TGCAGCGGACAGGGGGCCACCGGGGAGCTGTTTTTT
CDR3: CSGQGATGELFF
D: TRBD1
V: TRBV29-1
size: -
J: TRBJ2-2

DNA: TGTGCCAGTAGCCAGTTCCGGGGCCTCCTTTCAGATACGCAGTATTTT
CDR3: CASSQFRGLLSDTQYF
D: -
V: TRBV19
size: -
J: TRBJ2-3

DNA: TGCGCCAGCAGCTCCGCCGCGGAAAGCCTATACGAGCAGTACTTC
CDR3: CASSSAAESLYEQYF
D: -
V: TRBV5-1
size: few
J: TRBJ2-7

DNA: TGTGCCAGCAGCGTAGATTTTGGGAACGAGCAGTACTTC
CDR3: CASSVDFGNEQYF
D: -
V: TRBV9
size: -
J: TRBJ2-7

DNA: TGTGCCAGCTCACCACTAAGGGAAAATGAGCAGTTCTTC
CDR3: CASSPLRENEQFF
D: -
V: TRBV18
size: -
J: TRBJ2-1

DNA: TGTGCCAGCAGCACTCAGACCGGGCCAGATAATTCACCCCTCCACTTT
CDR3: CASSTQTGPDNSPLHF
D: -
V: TRBV9
size: -
J: TRBJ1-6

DNA: TGTGCCAGCAGCTTAGTCGGGACAGGGGGCGCGGGTGAGCAGTTCTTC
CDR3: CASSLVGTGGAGEQFF
D: TRBD1
V: TRBV11-3
size: -
J: TRBJ2-1

DNA: TGTGCCACCAGCAGAGGGGGGAGTTATGGCTACACCTTC
CDR3: CATSRGGSYGYTF
D: -
V: TRBV15
size: few
J: TRBJ1-2

DNA: TGTGCCTGGAGTGTAGGGGGGACGGGGCTCACTGAAGCTTTCTTT
CDR3: CAWSVGGTGLTEAFF
D: -
V: TRBV30
size: -
J: TRBJ1-1

DNA: TGTGCCAGTTCCTTGACAGGGGATAGCAATCAGCCCCAGCATTTT
CDR3: CASSLTGDSNQPQHF
D: TRBD1
V: TRBV19
size: -
J: TRBJ1-5

DNA: TGTGCCACCAGCAGAGAGGGTTCGCAGTCCTACGAGCAGTACTTC
CDR3: CATSREGSQSYEQYF
D: -
V: TRBV15
size: -
J: TRBJ2-7

DNA: TGCGCCAGCAGCCTCCGGGACACGGACGCCATGAGCTCCTACGAGCAGTACTTC
CDR3: CASSLRDTDAMSSYEQYF
D: -
V: TRBV4-1
size: -
J: TRBJ2-7

DNA: TGCAGTGCCCTGCGGACCGATGAAGCTTTCTTT
CDR3: CSALRTDEAFF
D: -
V: TRBV20-1
size: -
J: TRBJ1-1

DNA: TGTGCCAGCAGCTTTCGGGGTGGGATTGACGAGCAGTACTTC
CDR3: CASSFRGGIDEQYF
D: -
V: TRBV5-4
size: -
J: TRBJ2-7

DNA: TGTGCCAGCAGTGAGGTAACCACTAACTATGGCTACACCTTC
CDR3: CASSEVTTNYGYTF
D: -
V: TRBV6-1
size: -
J: TRBJ1-2

DNA: TGTGCCACCATTGGAGGGACACTAAGTAATGAGCAGTTCTTC
CDR3: CATIGGTLSNEQFF
D: -
V: TRBV15
size: -
J: TRBJ2-1

DNA: TGTGCCAGCTCACGAACGTCACTAGCGGGGAACTCGAACACCGGGGAGCTGTTTTTT
CDR3: CASSRTSLAGNSNTGELFF
D: TRBD2
V: TRBV18
size: -
J: TRBJ2-2

DNA: TGTGCCAGCAGCGTAGAAGGGGGCAATCAGCCCCAGCATTTT
CDR3: CASSVEGGNQPQHF
D: -
V: TRBV9
size: few
J: TRBJ1-5

DNA: TGTGCCACCGAACCCGGGACAACCTACAATGAGCAGTTCTTC
CDR3: CATEPGTTYNEQFF
D: -
V: TRBV6-1
size: once
J: TRBJ2-1

DNA: TGTGCCAGTAGTAGGGGGGGAAGTTCCTACAATGAGCAGTTCTTC
CDR3: CASSRGGSSYNEQFF
D: TRBD2
V: TRBV19
size: -
J: TRBJ2-1

DNA: TGTGCCAGCAGTTCCGGGACGTCTCCCCAGCATTTT
CDR3: CASSSGTSPQHF
D: -
V: TRBV6-6
size: -
J: TRBJ1-5

DNA: TGCGCCAGCAGTCCCTTAAACAGGGGGAACGACGAAAAACTGTTTTTT
CDR3: CASSPLNRGNDEKLFF
D: TRBD1
V: TRBV4-1
size: -
J: TRBJ1-4

DNA: TGTGCCAGCAGCGCAACAGGTGCGGATAATGAAAAACTGTTTTTT
CDR3: CASSATGADNEKLFF
D: -
V: TRBV9
size: few
J: TRBJ1-4

DNA: TGTGCCGAACAGCTAGCCGGGACCGACGACACTGAAGCTTTCTTT
CDR3: CAEQLAGTDDTEAFF
D: -
V: TRBV7-9
size: once
J: TRBJ1-1

DNA: TGTGCCAGCAGTGAGGGGCCGTCAGACTATGGCTACACCTTC
CDR3: CASSEGPSDYGYTF
D: -
V: TRBV7-6
size: -
J: TRBJ1-2

DNA: TGTGCCAGTAGTCGGGACCTCACCCCGGGCTTAGATACGCAGTATTTT
CDR3: CASSRDLTPGLDTQYF
D: -
V: TRBV19
size: -
J: TRBJ2-3

DNA: TGTGCCAGTACGAGGGCAGGGGACATCGGGGAGCTGTTTTTT
CDR3: CASTRAGDIGELFF
D: -
V: TRBV19
size: -
J: TRBJ2-2

DNA: TGTGCCAGCAGCGCGCCGACGGTTTATGGCTACACCTTC
CDR3: CASSAPTVYGYTF
D: -
V: TRBV5-5
size: -
J: TRBJ1-2

DNA: TGTGCCAGCAGCTTACCGGGGGAAACGTATGAGCAGTTCTTC
CDR3: CASSLPGETYEQFF
D: -
V: TRBV13
size: -
J: TRBJ2-1

DNA: TGTGCCAGCAGTTACTCGTCTAACACTTGGAACACTGAAGCTTTCTTT
CDR3: CASSYSSNTWNTEAFF
D: -
V: TRBV6-5
size: -
J: TRBJ1-1

DNA: TGTGCCAGCAGCCCGGGACAGGGGCCCGGAAACACCATATATTTT
CDR3: CASSPGQGPGNTIYF
D: TRBD1
V: TRBV11-3
size: medium-sized
J: TRBJ1-3

DNA: TGTGCCAGCGGGAAGCCCCGGCCCTCGGTTTCACCCCTCCACTTT
CDR3: CASGKPRPSVSPLHF
D: -
V: TRBV27
size: once
J: TRBJ1-6

DNA: TGTGCCAGCAGCCCCCGATCGGGAAGACTGGGCTCTGGGGCCAACGTCCTGACTTTC
CDR3: CASSPRSGRLGSGANVLTF
D: -
V: TRBV13
size: once
J: TRBJ2-6

DNA: TGTGCCAGCCGCCCCGGGGTCTACCAAGAGACCCAGTACTTC
CDR3: CASRPGVYQETQYF
D: -
V: TRBV6-1
size: once
J: TRBJ2-5

DNA: TGTGCCACCAGCAGAGATGCGCAGAGCCCTGAAGCTTTCTTT
CDR3: CATSRDAQSPEAFF
D: -
V: TRBV15
size: -
J: TRBJ1-1

DNA: TGTGCCAGCAGATGGGAATCCACAGATACGCAGTATTTT
CDR3: CASRWESTDTQYF
D: -
V: TRBV6-1
size: -
J: TRBJ2-3

DNA: TGTGCCAGCAGCCATACACCTACCTACGAGCAGTACTTC
CDR3: CASSHTPTYEQYF
D: -
V: TRBV27
size: -
J: TRBJ2-7

DNA: TGTGCCAGCTCACCAAGGGAACGGCTAACTAATGAAAAACTGTTTTTT
CDR3: CASSPRERLTNEKLFF
D: -
V: TRBV18
size: once
J: TRBJ1-4

DNA: TGTGCCAGAGGGCCGGGACTAGCGGGGGGGCTCCAAGAGACCCAGTACTTC
CDR3: CARGPGLAGGLQETQYF
D: TRBD2
V: TRBV2
size: -
J: TRBJ2-5

DNA: TGTGCCAGCAGCTTAGGGACAGGCAGCAATCAGCCCCAGCATTTT
CDR3: CASSLGTGSNQPQHF
D: -
V: TRBV21-1
size: -
J: TRBJ1-5